The 2 T cell receptor beta chains reported below all come from one sample, sequenced in a study of T cells in Graves' hyperthyroidism and ophthalmopathy. Using RNA transcripts as the source, TCR beta CDR3 regions were amplified. First-round RT-PCR of the TCR CDR3 relied on the HTBI primer set. Each CDR3 protein is one row after TCRdb ran MiXCR on the multiplex PCR reads. The data hold about 360,000 distinct CDR3 sequences, with more than 15% observed a single time. Source material: blood. Receptors were obtained from a woman younger than 30 with Graves' hyperthyroidism that later progressed to Graves' ophthalmopathy.

In its sample, this clonotype was seen many times. CDR3 DNA: TGTGCCAGCAGCTTAGGGGAGACTAGCGGGAGCTACGAGCAGTACTTC. Amino acid sequence: CASSLGETSGSYEQYF. The chain is built from TRBV7-8 and TRBJ2-7; 12 bases map to TRBD2. With 1 base clipped from V and 3 bases from J, the junction kept 4 bases outside the gene matches. This CDR3 is 16 amino acids long. Germline values: CDR1 SGHVS, CDR2 FQNEAQ.

This clonotype was counted at least ten times. The chain uses TRBV5-1 and TRBJ2-1, with D perhaps matching TRBD1 (6 bases). CDR3 size: 17 residues. Germline V gene data show CDR1 as SGHRS and CDR2 as YFSETQ. V shed 0 bases and J shed 0 bases, with 13 bases lying between them. The chain's CDR3 is CASSLDTRDTSYNEQFF. DNA of the CDR3: TGCGCCAGCAGCTTGGATACAAGGGACACCTCCTACAATGAGCAGTTCTTC.